This T cell receptor (beta chain) stems from a study of T-cell reconstitution after alpha-beta-depleted transplantation in children. The ends were cut back, 5 bases at V and 1 base at J, with 15 bases in the middle. CDR1 and CDR2 (germline): SGHVS, FNYEAQ. CDR3 size: 16 residues. Using unique molecular identifiers, the investigators prepared the TCRbeta library. TCRdb called the PCR reads again in MiXCR, with one record for every CDR3 protein. The sample has hundreds of thousands of distinct CDR3 sequences; more than 8% are singletons. This clonotype has a handful of counts. The sample here was PBMCs from the stem cell graft donor, taken from the stem cell graft. The sequence derives from a human donor who donated a stem cell graft to a child with SCID. The V gene is TRBV7-6, the J gene TRBJ2-1; D might be TRBD1 (7 bases). The CDR3 DNA is TGTGCCAGCAGCCGCGGGACAGAACCTTCCTACAATGAGCAGTTCTTC. Its translation is CASSRGTEPSYNEQFF.